The 18 T cell receptor beta chains presented below share a single source sample, sequenced in a study of CD4 T cells in relation to SARS-CoV-2 and coronaviruses. Clones were sequenced by immunoSEQ multiplex PCR, and TCRdb holds only the in-frame ones, with some missing. The data hold about 19,000 clones, with roughly 80% observed a single time. CD4+ T cells from unexposed donors were obtained before the COVID-19 pandemic (2011-2018). After roughly 9 days of culture, CD4+ T cells were isolated. Their recognized antigens are unknown. Sequencing input: CD4+ T cells from PBMCs, cultured in vitro. Source of these receptors: a human donor in good health.

This chain uses TRBV3-1 (or the pseudogene TRBV3-2) with TRBJ2-7, with 9 bases identical to TRBD2. The CDR3 loop spans 14 amino acids. V was pared by 4 bases and J by 2 bases, with 3 bases of the junction left unmatched. Germline CDR1 is LGHDT and CDR2 is YNNKEL (reference sequence). CDR3 nucleotides: TGTGCCAGCAGCCCAAGCGGGAGGACCTACGAGCAGTACTTC. It translates to CASSPSGRTYEQYF.

The chain recombines TRBV12-5 with TRBJ2-7, with 10 bases aligning to TRBD1. V was clipped by 5 bases and J by 2 bases; unmatched bases: 18. This CDR3 comprises 19 residues. From germline, CDR1 is LGHNT and CDR2 FRNRAP. CDR3 nucleotides: TGTGCTAGTGGTCCCATCCGGACAGGGGGGCCTAACACAACCTACGAGCAGTACTTC. Translating it yields CASGPIRTGGPNTTYEQYF.

The rearrangement links TRBV12-3 or TRBV12-4 to TRBJ1-2; D not certain. With 1 base removed from V and 8 bases from J, the gap between germline ends came to 11 bases. The CDR3 is made up of 13 amino acids. CDR3 DNA sequence: TGTGCCAGCAGTTTAGACGGGGTTCGAGGCTACACCTTC. Translation: CASSLDGVRGYTF.

The gene calls are TRBV2 and TRBJ2-7; 7 nucleotides line up with TRBD2. This CDR3 has 14 amino acids. The V and J ends lost 7 bases and 3 bases, in that order; junction bases with no gene match: 9. Germline V gene sequence: CDR1 SNHLY, CDR2 FYNNEI. The CDR3 is CASKRSGTNYEQYF. As DNA, the CDR3 is TGTGCCAGCAAGAGATCCGGGACTAACTACGAGCAGTACTTC.

The count of this clone is one. The genes are TRBV18 and TRBJ1-2; 12 bases are a match to TRBD1. CDR3 size: 16 residues. Germline V gene data show CDR1 as KGHSH and CDR2 as LQKENI. Trimming removed 3 bases from V and 6 bases from J; junction bases left unmatched: 8. CDR3 protein: CASSPITGTGGNGYTF. For the CDR3, the DNA is TGTGCCAGCTCACCGATTACCGGGACAGGGGGCAATGGCTACACCTTC.

The sample holds a few counts of this clone. The chain combines TRBV7-2 with TRBJ2-1, with 8 bases identical to TRBD2. Germline-derived CDR1 and CDR2 are SGHTA and FQGNSA. CDR3 length: 15 residues. Trimming at V came to 5 bases and at J to 3 bases, leaving 6 bases not matched to a gene. In DNA form, the CDR3 reads TGTGCCAGCAGCCGGGCAGCGGGAGTCTACAATGAGCAGTTCTTC. Translation gives CASSRAAGVYNEQFF.

This rearrangement joins TRBV30 to TRBJ1-1, with D hard to call. Germline CDR1 is GTSNPN and CDR2 is SVGIG (reference sequence). Trimming removed 0 bases from V and 1 base from J, with 6 bases in between. The CDR3 covers 13 residues. The CDR3: CAWSVSENTEAFF. CDR3 DNA: TGTGCCTGGAGTGTTTCCGAGAACACTGAAGCTTTCTTT.

V gene TRBV5-4 combines with J gene TRBJ1-6, with 10 bases fitting TRBD1. Germline V gives CDR1 SGHNT, CDR2 YYREEE (reference sequence). V shed 4 bases, J shed 9 bases, and the junction held 10 bases outside the gene matches. This CDR3 is 16 amino acids long. This CDR3 reads CASSQSTGGKGSPLHF. The CDR3 DNA sequence: TGTGCCAGCAGCCAGTCGACAGGGGGCAAAGGTTCACCCCTCCACTTT.

The chain uses TRBV24-1 and TRBJ2-3; D is perhaps TRBD2 (6 bases). The V and J ends lost 4 bases and 4 bases respectively, with 11 bases between them. Germline values: CDR1 KGHDR, CDR2 SFDVKD. CDR3 length: 14 amino acids. CDR3 loop: CATSESGRADTQYF. Here the CDR3 DNA reads TGTGCCACCAGTGAATCCGGGAGAGCAGATACGCAGTATTTT.

This clone was detected a few times. The J gene is TRBJ1-4, the V gene TRBV3-1 (or the pseudogene TRBV3-2), with 7 bases identical to TRBD1. This CDR3 has 15 amino acids. Trimming removed 3 bases from V and 1 base from J; junction bases left unmatched: 2. CDR1 is LGHDT and CDR2 is YNNKEL in the germline V gene (reference sequence). CDR3 in amino acids: CASSHRQGTNEKLFF. CDR3 nucleotides: TGTGCCAGCAGCCATCGACAGGGAACTAATGAAAAACTGTTTTTT.

This rearrangement joins TRBV25-1 to TRBJ2-5; 9 positions match TRBD2. This CDR3 has 16 amino acids. The J segment lost 1 base and the V segment lost 1 base, leaving 4 bases of the junction unmatched. CDR1 and CDR2 (germline): MGHDK, SYGVNS. The chain's CDR3 is CASSELTSGRQETQYF. The CDR3 DNA is TGTGCCAGCAGTGAATTAACTAGCGGGCGCCAAGAGACCCAGTACTTC.

V gene TRBV6-5 combines with J gene TRBJ2-5; D possibly uses TRBD1 or TRBD2 (5 bases each). Deletions cut 5 bases from V and 1 base from J, with 14 bases between. Germline loops: CDR1 MNHEY, CDR2 SVGAGI. This CDR3 is built from 15 residues. CDR3 in amino acids: CASSPGTFIQETQYF. In DNA form, the CDR3 reads TGTGCCAGCAGTCCTGGGACCTTCATCCAAGAGACCCAGTACTTC.

The rearrangement uses TRBV19 and TRBJ1-1; D gene ambiguous. Germline V gene lookup returns CDR1 LNHDA and CDR2 SQIVND (reference sequence). The germline V and J ends were trimmed by 3 bases and 0 bases, with 5 bases remaining between them. The CDR3 runs to 13 residues. The CDR3 loop is CASSINLNTEAFF. The DNA of the CDR3 is TGTGCCAGTAGTATCAACCTGAACACTGAAGCTTTCTTT.

This chain joins TRBV7-8 and TRBJ1-1; 8 nucleotides align to TRBD1. The CDR3 sequence is 15 residues long. Germline trimming cut 5 bases from V and 6 bases from J; bases unmatched to any gene: 11. CDR1 is SGHVS and CDR2 is FQNEAQ in the germline V gene. In DNA, the CDR3 is TGTGCCAGCAGCGGGGGACAGGCGGACGTCGCTGAAGCTTTCTTT. It specifies CASSGGQADVAEAFF. Combining the CDR3 with reference TRBV7-8 and TRBJ1-1 gives the whole variable domain GAGVSQSPRYKVAKRGQDVALRCDPISGHVSLFWYQQALGQGPEFLTYFQNEAQLDKSGLPSDRFFAERPEGSVSTLKIQRTQQEDSAVYLCASSGGQADVAEAFFGQGTRLTVV.

The chain recombines TRBV3-1 (or the pseudogene TRBV3-2) with TRBJ2-7; 13 bases are a match to TRBD2. The CDR3 consists of 20 residues. V trimming: 4 bases; J trimming: 3 bases; junction bases outside the gene matches: 18. The germline CDR1 and CDR2 sequences are LGHDT and YNNKEL (reference sequence). The CDR3: CASSPIRLAGGQGRNYEQYF. CDR3 in DNA: TGTGCCAGCAGCCCCATTCGACTAGCGGGAGGTCAAGGCCGAAACTACGAGCAGTACTTC.

This sequence joins TRBV11-2 and TRBJ2-1, with 7 bases identical to TRBD1. There are 15 residues in the CDR3. V dropped 2 bases and J dropped 2; count of bases not matched to a gene: 3. Looked up from germline, CDR1 is SGHAT and CDR2 is FQNNGV. The CDR3: CASSLSGTAYNEQFF. The DNA for the CDR3 is TGTGCCAGCAGCTTAAGTGGGACAGCCTACAATGAGCAGTTCTTC.

The chain has TRBV28 and TRBJ1-5; possibly TRBD1 for D (6 bases). CDR1 is MDHEN, CDR2 SYDVKM, per germline. The CDR3 is 15 amino acids. Trimming cost V 3 bases and J 10 bases, with 19 bases left between them. The CDR3 nucleotides read TGTGCCAGCAGTTTTCCCAGGGGCCCGGGGGAACCCCAGCATTTT. Its translation: CASSFPRGPGEPQHF. Variable domain in full (rest from reference TRBV28 and TRBJ1-5): DVKVTQSSRYLVKRTGEKVFLECVQDMDHENMFWYRQDPGLGLRLIYFSYDVKMKEKGDIPEGYSVSREKKERFSLILESASTNQTSMYLCASSFPRGPGEPQHFGDGTRLSIL.

The chain has TRBV28 and TRBJ1-4; 12 nucleotides agree with TRBD1. Germline V gene lookup returns CDR1 MDHEN and CDR2 SYDVKM. Trimming at V came to 4 bases and at J to 8 bases, leaving 17 bases not matched to a gene. The CDR3 loop spans 19 amino acids. CDR3: CASSSEGGDRGPVGEKLFF. CDR3 nucleotides: TGTGCCAGCAGTTCCGAGGGCGGGGACAGGGGGCCAGTAGGGGAAAAACTGTTTTTT.